A single sample gave rise to the 20 T cell receptor beta chains below, sequenced in a study of cytomegalovirus exposure and HLA in healthy donors (dated by TCRdb to 2017 to 2019). The receptor library was made with the immunoSEQ multiplex PCR assay. For the multiplex PCR, a mixture combining 60 forward primers for TCR Vbeta segments and 13 reverse primers for TCR Jbeta segments was used. Imported from immuneACCESS, the table was reduced by TCRdb to in-frame sequences with V and J called. These copies leave out some clones; in studies compared against another copy, an unresolved V gene accounts for under half, and the cause of the remainder is not known. The sample's table lists a count of 80,000 or so clones. Clones ranked in the top ten supply 12% to 15% of the sample. The material sequenced was PBMCs. The receptors were gathered from a man in his fifties or sixties in good health and CMV-seropositive.

The chain has TRBV5-1 and TRBJ1-2, with 8 bases lining up with TRBD1. The CDR3 is 14 amino acids. Trimming took 2 bases from V and 6 from J; bases not matched to a gene: 6. Germline V CDR1 and CDR2: SGHRS, YFSETQ. The CDR3 DNA reads TGCGCCAGCAGCTTATCGACAGGGGTAAATGGCTACACCTTC. Residues: CASSLSTGVNGYTF.

The chain combines TRBV2 with TRBJ2-1, with TRBD2 matching 11 bases. CDR3 length equals 15 residues. V shed 3 bases and J 9 bases; nucleotides not matched to a gene: 7. In germline, CDR1 is SNHLY, CDR2 FYNNEI. CDR3 sequence: CASSDRSGGASEQFF. CDR3 in DNA: TGTGCCAGCAGTGATCGTAGCGGGGGGGCAAGTGAGCAGTTCTTC.

The chain carries TRBV29-1 and TRBJ2-4; the D gene is possibly TRBD1 (7 bases). The V end was cut by 4 bases, the J end by 0 bases, with 13 bases between. Germline CDR1 SQVTM, CDR2 ANQGSEA. The CDR3 has 15 amino acids. As DNA, the CDR3 is TGCAGCGTTGCAGGGGGGACTCTAGCCAAAAACATTCAGTACTTC. It encodes CSVAGGTLAKNIQYF. Drawing the rest from reference TRBV29-1 and TRBJ2-4, the complete variable domain is SAVISQKPSRDICQRGTSLTIQCQVDSQVTMMFWYRQQPGQSLTLIATANQGSEATYESGFVIDKFPISRPNLTFSTLTVSNMSPEDSSIYLCSVAGGTLAKNIQYFGAGTRLSVL.

The rearrangement uses TRBV5-1 and TRBJ1-6; the D is unclear. CDR3 length: 16 amino acids. The V gene lost 0 bases and the J gene lost 0 bases, with 7 bases spanning the gap. Germline CDR1 reads SGHRS; CDR2 reads YFSETQ. This chain's CDR3 is CASSLEPSSYNSPLHF. The CDR3 DNA reads as TGCGCCAGCAGCTTGGAGCCGAGCTCCTATAATTCACCCCTCCACTTT.

The chain recombines TRBV19 with TRBJ1-2, with TRBD1 as a possible D gene (6 bases). Trimming removed 3 bases at V and 2 bases at J, with 13 bases between. CDR3 length equals 15 residues. In germline, CDR1 is LNHDA, CDR2 SQIVND (reference sequence). The CDR3 nucleotides are TGTGCCAGTAGTATCTCCACGACAGGCAACTATGGCTACACCTTC. Translation gives CASSISTTGNYGYTF. The full variable domain, with the rest looked up from reference TRBV19 and TRBJ1-2, is DGGITQSPKYLFRKEGQNVTLSCEQNLNHDAMYWYRQDPGQGLRLIYYSQIVNDFQKGDIAEGYSVSREKKESFPLTVTSAQKNPTAFYLCASSISTTGNYGYTFGSGTRLTVV.

The chain combines TRBV18 with TRBJ2-2; 7 positions agree with TRBD1. From germline, CDR1 is KGHSH and CDR2 LQKENI. J gave up 2 bases and V 2 bases, and 5 bases lay outside the gene matches. CDR3 length equals 16 residues. This CDR3 is CASSPFLGGNTGELFF. CDR3 DNA sequence: TGTGCCAGCTCACCATTTTTAGGGGGCAACACCGGGGAGCTGTTTTTT.

V usage is TRBV7-9 and J usage is TRBJ2-1, with 8 bases fitting TRBD2. Germline V lookup: CDR1 SEHNR, CDR2 FQNEAQ (reference sequence). Germline trimming cut 5 bases from V and 10 bases from J; bases unmatched to any gene: 13. This CDR3 contains 15 residues. CDR3 sequence: CASSPSAGGLGEQFF. As DNA, the CDR3 is TGTGCCAGCAGCCCCTCCGCGGGGGGCCTTGGAGAGCAGTTCTTC.

This chain connects TRBV7-8 to TRBJ2-2; D possibly corresponds to TRBD1 (5 bases). Trimming took 5 bases from V and 0 from J, leaving 16 bases between them. The CDR3 has 17 residues. The germline CDR1 and CDR2 sequences are SGHVS and FQNEAQ. CDR3 nucleotides: TGTGCCAGCAGCCTCCCATGGGGCCCTACGAACACCGGGGAGCTGTTTTTT. Translation: CASSLPWGPTNTGELFF.

The V and J genes are TRBV5-4 and TRBJ2-3; no firm D call. Germline lookup yields CDR1 SGHNT and CDR2 YYREEE (reference sequence). The CDR3 sequence is 14 residues long. Trimming left V 4 bases short and J 2 bases short, with 11 bases between. CDR3 sequence (DNA): TGTGCCAGCAGCGCTGAAGCCTTCACAGATACGCAGTATTTT. Amino acids: CASSAEAFTDTQYF.

This chain links TRBV5-1 with TRBJ1-4; D gene unclear. Trimming shortened V by 0 bases and J by 8 bases, and 14 bases separated the two germline ends. The CDR3 runs to 15 residues. The germline V gene encodes CDR1 SGHRS and CDR2 YFSETQ. CDR3 DNA sequence: TGCGCCAGCAGCTTGGAGGGCCGGGGTAGCGAAAAACTGTTTTTT. This sequence encodes CASSLEGRGSEKLFF.

This chain joins TRBV5-1 and TRBJ1-3, with D hard to call. CDR3 length equals 14 residues. Trimming took 0 bases from V and 2 from J, leaving 6 bases between them. Germline V CDR1 and CDR2: SGHRS, YFSETQ. The chain's CDR3 is CASSLDQAGNTIYF. CDR3 DNA: TGCGCCAGCAGCTTGGACCAGGCTGGAAACACCATATATTTT.

V gene TRBV7-2 combines with J gene TRBJ2-7; 9 positions match TRBD2. CDR3 length: 16 residues. Germline V gives CDR1 SGHTA, CDR2 FQGNSA. The trim removed 3 bases at V and 0 bases at J, leaving 6 bases unmatched. The chain's CDR3 is CASSFSGRWVSYEQYF. Written as DNA, the CDR3 is TGTGCCAGCAGCTTTAGCGGGAGATGGGTCTCCTACGAGCAGTACTTC.

This chain links TRBV30 with TRBJ2-3; D not certain. The CDR3 runs to 12 residues. Looked up from germline, CDR1 is GTSNPN and CDR2 is SVGIG (reference sequence). The V and J ends lost 4 bases and 6 bases respectively, with 11 bases between them. Here the CDR3 DNA reads TGTGCCTGGAATCTCCTCGCGGATACGCAGTATTTT. Translation gives CAWNLLADTQYF. The whole variable domain, remainder taken from reference TRBV30 and TRBJ2-3, is SQTIHQWPATLVQPVGSPLSLECTVEGTSNPNLYWYRQAAGRGLQLLFYSVGIGQISSEVPQNLSASRPQDRQFILSSKKLLLSDSGFYLCAWNLLADTQYFGPGTRLTVL.

The chain uses TRBV28 and TRBJ2-7; 7 positions agree with TRBD1. The CDR3 spans 15 residues. Germline V gene sequence: CDR1 MDHEN, CDR2 SYDVKM. V lost 3 bases to trimming and J lost 0 bases; unmatched junction nucleotides: 5. CDR3 nucleotides: TGTGCCAGCAGTTTCGGTGGGGACAGCTCCTACGAGCAGTACTTC. This translates into CASSFGGDSSYEQYF.

The gene calls are TRBV27 and TRBJ2-2, with D uncertain. Trimming pared 5 bases from V and 3 bases from J, leaving 7 bases between. The V gene's germline CDR1 is MNHEY and CDR2 SMNVEV (reference sequence). This CDR3 is built from 13 residues. The CDR3 sequence is CASSKQHTGELFF. The CDR3 DNA follows: TGTGCCAGCAGTAAACAGCACACCGGGGAGCTGTTTTTT.

The chain employs TRBV27 and TRBJ1-2; TRBD1 might be the D (6 bases). Germline values: CDR1 MNHEY, CDR2 SMNVEV (reference sequence). The V and J ends lost 2 bases and 4 bases respectively, with 11 bases between them. The CDR3 loop spans 14 amino acids. The CDR3, as DNA: TGTGCCAGCAGTTTAGACAGGAGTGTCTATGGCTACACCTTC. Translating gives CASSLDRSVYGYTF.

The chain is built from TRBV5-8 and TRBJ2-3; the match to TRBD2 covers 8 bases. Germline lookup yields CDR1 SGHTS and CDR2 YDEGEE. The CDR3 spans 14 residues. The junction had 7 bases not matched to a gene; V was cut back by 7 bases and J by 3 bases. CDR3 sequence: CASSREGYTDTQYF. DNA for the CDR3: TGTGCCAGCTCCCGGGAGGGTTATACAGATACGCAGTATTTT.

The chain has TRBV18 and TRBJ2-7, with D unclear. Germline V CDR1 and CDR2: KGHSH, LQKENI. Trimming removed 4 bases from V and 0 bases from J, with 10 bases in between. The CDR3 is made up of 14 amino acids. CDR3 sequence reads: CASSRAQSSYEQYF. DNA for the CDR3: TGTGCCAGCTCACGAGCTCAAAGCTCCTACGAGCAGTACTTC.

As to this clone: Other DNA sequences in this specimen translate into the identical CDR3. This CDR3 is CALSKLEGLAVSTDTQYF. The CDR3 DNA reads TGTGCCCTAAGCAAGTTGGAGGGTCTAGCGGTTAGCACAGATACGCAGTATTTT. The chain uses TRBV19 and TRBJ2-3; TRBD2 matches at 7 bases. From germline, CDR1 is LNHDA and CDR2 SQIVND (reference sequence). V shed 11 bases, J shed 0 bases, and the junction held 20 bases outside the gene matches. The CDR3 consists of 18 residues.

The chain has TRBV9 and TRBJ2-1, with 7 bases matching TRBD2. Germline V gene sequence: CDR1 SGDLS, CDR2 YYNGEE. V shed 3 bases, J shed 10 bases, and the junction held 7 bases outside the gene matches. CDR3 length: 13 amino acids. The CDR3 spells CASSGAGDREQFF. Here the CDR3 DNA reads TGTGCCAGCAGCGGCGCGGGGGACCGAGAGCAGTTCTTC.